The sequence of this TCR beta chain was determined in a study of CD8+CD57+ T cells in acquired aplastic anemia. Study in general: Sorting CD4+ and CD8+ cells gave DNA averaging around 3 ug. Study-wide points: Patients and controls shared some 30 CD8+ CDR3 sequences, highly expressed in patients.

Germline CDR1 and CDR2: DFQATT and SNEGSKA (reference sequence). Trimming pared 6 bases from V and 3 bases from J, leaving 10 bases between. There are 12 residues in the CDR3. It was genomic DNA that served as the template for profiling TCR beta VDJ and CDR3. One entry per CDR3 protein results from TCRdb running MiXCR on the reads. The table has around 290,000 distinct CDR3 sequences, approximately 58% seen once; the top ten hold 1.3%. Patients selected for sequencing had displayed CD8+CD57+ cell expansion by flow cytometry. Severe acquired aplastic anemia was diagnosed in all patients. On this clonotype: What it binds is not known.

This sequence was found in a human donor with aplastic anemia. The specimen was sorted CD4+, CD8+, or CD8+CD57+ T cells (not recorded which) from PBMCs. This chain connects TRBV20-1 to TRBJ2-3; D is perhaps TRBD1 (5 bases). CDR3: CSAGVGTDTQYF. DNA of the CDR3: TGCAGTGCAGGGGTTGGTACAGATACGCAGTATTTT.